These T cell receptor beta chains were read from a single sample in a study of blood T cell repertoires in COVID-19. Sequenced by immunoSEQ multiplex PCR; TCRdb stores in-frame clones only, minus some. Found here are around 130,000 clones, roughly three quarters of them singletons; the top ten hold 7.9%. Sequencing used peripheral blood. These receptors were obtained from a human donor in a cohort sampled during active COVID-19. Both conserved end residues are part of each CDR3. D genes are given only for firm matches. Clone size is shown for a subset of rows, as once, few, many or a class of expanded clone.

v_call	j_call	d_call	clone_size	cdr3_aa	cdr3_nt
TRBV27	TRBJ1-1	TRBD1	-	CASSLVRGQAEAFF	TGTGCCAGCAGTTTGGTCCGAGGACAGGCTGAAGCTTTCTTT
TRBV9	TRBJ1-2	-	-	CASSVVGGGRGYTF	TGTGCCAGCAGCGTAGTGGGTGGGGGGAGAGGCTACACCTTC
TRBV10-1	TRBJ1-3	-	few	CASSEATGNTIYF	TGCGCCAGCAGTGAGGCTACTGGAAACACCATATATTTT
TRBV27	TRBJ2-7	TRBD1	-	CASSWGQGAPEQYF	TGTGCCAGCAGTTGGGGACAGGGGGCACCCGAGCAGTACTTC
TRBV11-3	TRBJ1-1	TRBD1	-	CASSDRDRGTEAFF	TGTGCCAGCAGCGACCGGGACAGGGGAACTGAAGCTTTCTTT
TRBV18	TRBJ2-5	TRBD2	-	CASSPYIRTSGVQETQYF	TGTGCCAGCTCACCTTATATAAGGACTAGCGGGGTACAAGAGACCCAGTACTTC
TRBV19	TRBJ2-7	-	-	CASSISGSYEQYF	TGTGCCAGTAGCATAAGCGGATCCTACGAGCAGTACTTC
TRBV28	TRBJ2-7	TRBD1	-	CASSFTGASYEQYF	TGTGCCAGCAGTTTCACAGGGGCCTCCTACGAGCAGTACTTC
TRBV28	TRBJ2-5	-	-	CASSLITGNTGETQYF	TGTGCCAGCAGTTTAATAACAGGGAATACAGGGGAGACCCAGTACTTC
TRBV25-1	TRBJ1-1	-	-	CASSHLGGATEAFF	TGTGCCAGCAGTCACCTGGGGGGGGCAACTGAAGCTTTCTTT
TRBV6-4	TRBJ1-1	TRBD1	-	CASSDGQGATEAFF	TGTGCCAGCAGTGATGGACAGGGGGCCACTGAAGCTTTCTTT
TRBV3-1/TRBV3-2	TRBJ1-2	TRBD1	once	CASSPGQGALEYGYTF	TGTGCCAGCAGCCCGGGACAGGGGGCTTTAGAATATGGCTACACCTTC
TRBV7-6	TRBJ2-7	TRBD2	-	CASSLLAGGPEQYF	TGTGCCAGCAGCTTATTAGCGGGAGGGCCCGAGCAGTACTTC
TRBV5-5	TRBJ2-5	TRBD1	-	CASSPLGTANQETQYF	TGTGCCAGCAGCCCGCTCGGGACAGCCAACCAAGAGACCCAGTACTTC
TRBV27	TRBJ2-7	TRBD1	-	CASSFGGTGVYEQYF	TGTGCCAGCAGTTTTGGTGGGACAGGGGTGTACGAGCAGTACTTC
TRBV19	TRBJ1-1	-	-	CASSIIGVSATEAFF	TGTGCCAGTAGTATTATAGGGGTGTCAGCCACTGAAGCTTTCTTT
TRBV7-3	TRBJ1-1	-	-	CASSPGPVGSTEAFF	TGTGCCAGCAGCCCGGGGCCAGTCGGGAGCACTGAAGCTTTCTTT
TRBV13	TRBJ2-7	TRBD2	-	CASSWGGTSGIYEQYF	TGTGCCAGCAGCTGGGGGGGGACTAGCGGGATCTACGAGCAGTACTTC
TRBV7-6	TRBJ1-2	TRBD1	-	CASSRGGTGTSYGYTF	TGTGCCAGCAGCCGCGGCGGGACAGGGACCTCCTATGGCTACACCTTC
TRBV5-1	TRBJ1-5	-	-	CASNGQFSRGNQPQHF	TGCGCCAGCAACGGACAGTTCTCCAGGGGCAATCAGCCCCAGCATTTT
TRBV5-4	TRBJ1-1	TRBD1	-	CASSNLQGVDTEAFF	TGTGCCAGCAGCAACTTACAGGGGGTGGACACTGAAGCTTTCTTT
TRBV11-3	TRBJ2-7	-	-	CASSPGGGSYEQYF	TGTGCCAGCAGCCCCGGTGGAGGGAGCTACGAGCAGTACTTC
TRBV29-1	TRBJ1-1	-	few	CSVMAGNTEAFF	TGCAGCGTTATGGCAGGAAACACTGAAGCTTTCTTT
TRBV11-2	TRBJ2-7	TRBD1	few	CASSRGQGDYEQYF	TGTGCCAGCAGCCGGGGACAGGGAGATTACGAGCAGTACTTC
TRBV10-3	TRBJ2-7	TRBD1	-	CATRTGSSYEQYF	TGTGCCACACGGACAGGGAGCTCCTACGAGCAGTACTTC
TRBV9	TRBJ1-1	-	-	CASSVATEMNTEAFF	TGTGCCAGCAGCGTAGCTACAGAGATGAACACTGAAGCTTTCTTT
TRBV4-1	TRBJ2-7	-	-	CASSQEARYSYEQYF	TGCGCCAGCAGCCAAGAAGCACGGTACTCCTACGAGCAGTACTTC
TRBV5-6	TRBJ1-2	TRBD1	-	CASSFRDSLSYGYTF	TGTGCCAGCAGCTTTCGGGACAGCCTCAGCTATGGCTACACCTTC
TRBV2	TRBJ2-5	-	-	CASTHPDGVWDQETQYF	TGTGCCAGCACACACCCGGACGGGGTTTGGGATCAAGAGACCCAGTACTTC
TRBV7-9	TRBJ1-6	-	many	CASSPQDQSPYSPLHF	TGTGCCAGCAGCCCACAGGACCAATCACCTTATTCACCCCTCCACTTT
TRBV19	TRBJ1-2	-	few	CASSILGVYGYTF	TGTGCCAGTAGTATCCTAGGGGTCTATGGCTACACCTTC